The TCR beta chain under discussion was sequenced for a study of T-cell reconstitution after alpha-beta-depleted transplantation in children. The study's findings and limits: There were some patients whose high TCRbeta diversity at day 60 came from surviving recipient T cells and thymic progenitors. A year post-transplant, T-cell counts and diversity derived mostly from newly produced T cells.

Trimming left V 0 bases short and J 3 bases short, with 12 bases between. The CDR3 is 14 amino acids. Germline-derived CDR1 and CDR2 are DFQATT and SNEGSKA (reference sequence). Note on this clonotype: Its cognate antigen is unknown.

Construction of the TCRbeta library involved unique molecular identifiers. From the PCR reads, TCRdb called clonotypes with MiXCR, one entry per CDR3 protein. The sample includes approximately 980,000 distinct CDR3 sequences, about 31% seen only once; the top ten take around 30%. The starting material was PBMCs, mostly from graft donor cells, obtained 360 days after TCRalphabeta/CD19-depleted stem cell transplant. The TCR comes from a boy under three years old who had a stem cell transplant for SCID, so the T cells may come from the graft donor. This chain connects TRBV20-1 to TRBJ2-7; D remains unclear. CDR3 bases: TGCAGTGCTAGAGAAGGCCAGACTTTCTACGAGCAGTACTTC. Its translation is CSAREGQTFYEQYF.